These 16 T cell receptor beta chains were all obtained from the same sample, sequenced in a study of blood T cell repertoires in COVID-19. Assay used: immunoSEQ multiplex PCR; TCRdb lists only in-frame clones, some missing. The table shows 150,000 to 180,000 clones, with 91% occurring only once. The sequenced sample was peripheral blood. The receptors come from a man in his fifties or sixties with acute or convalescent COVID-19.

The V call is TRBV18, the J call TRBJ2-2, with a possible D match to TRBD1 (5 bases). The CDR3 loop spans 16 amino acids. V was cut by 1 base and J by 1 base, with 10 bases left in between. Germline lookup yields CDR1 KGHSH and CDR2 LQKENI. This chain's CDR3 is CASSPLRAGNTGELFF. The CDR3 DNA reads TGTGCCAGCTCACCACTCAGGGCAGGGAACACCGGGGAGCTGTTTTTT.

The V call is TRBV9, the J call TRBJ1-4; no clear D. The germline gives CDR1 SGDLS, CDR2 YYNGEE. CDR3 length equals 16 residues. V was clipped by 0 bases and J by 7 bases, with 16 bases between them. CDR3 in amino acids: CASSVGETGAGEKLFF. In nucleotides, the CDR3 is TGTGCCAGCAGCGTAGGCGAGACGGGTGCCGGTGAAAAACTGTTTTTT.

DNA of the CDR3: TGTGCCAGCAGTTACGGGTCGGGGAGGAACACCGGGGAGCTGTTTTTT. Its protein product is CASSYGSGRNTGELFF. The V call is TRBV6-5, the J call TRBJ2-2; a weak D match, TRBD2 (5 bases). Germline-derived CDR1 and CDR2 are MNHEY and SVGAGI. Between the trimmed V and J ends, which lost 2 bases and 1 base, there was a span of 11 bases. The length of the CDR3 is 16 residues.

The V and J genes are TRBV5-1 and TRBJ2-3; a possible D gene is TRBD2 (6 bases). Germline V lookup: CDR1 SGHRS, CDR2 YFSETQ. V was clipped by 2 bases and J by 5 bases, with 15 bases between them. This CDR3 has 15 residues. CDR3 residues: CASSLAGLWRDTQYF. In nucleotides, the CDR3 is TGCGCCAGCAGCTTAGCGGGCCTCTGGAGAGATACGCAGTATTTT.

The V call is TRBV5-1, the J call TRBJ2-1; 7 bases map to TRBD2. The germline V gene has CDR1 SGHRS and CDR2 YFSETQ. This CDR3 has 15 amino acids. Unmatched junction bases numbered 6, after V lost 3 bases and J lost 3 bases. CDR3 nucleotide sequence: TGCGCCAGCAGCTACGCGGGAGATCACTACAATGAGCAGTTCTTC. Its protein product is CASSYAGDHYNEQFF. Full variable domain (rest looked up from reference TRBV5-1 and TRBJ2-1): KAGVTQTPRYLIKTRGQQVTLSCSPISGHRSVSWYQQTPGQGLQFLFEYFSETQRNKGNFPGRFSGRQFSNSRSEMNVSTLELGDSALYLCASSYAGDHYNEQFFGPGTRLTVL.

The chain has TRBV5-1 and TRBJ2-7; D might be TRBD1 (6 bases). Germline V CDR1 and CDR2: SGHRS, YFSETQ. V dropped 3 bases and J dropped 0 bases, with 16 bases sitting between them. The CDR3 is 16 amino acids. Written as DNA, the CDR3 is TGCGCCAGCAGCTGGACCGGGACATCGAGCTCCTACGAGCAGTACTTC. This codes for CASSWTGTSSSYEQYF.

The chain combines TRBV19 with TRBJ1-6; no reliable D call. CDR1 is LNHDA, CDR2 SQIVND, per germline (reference sequence). V was shortened by 7 bases and J by 8 bases, with 12 bases between the two germline ends. CDR3 length: 13 residues. The CDR3 loop is CASTGSLDSPLHF. Here the CDR3 DNA reads TGTGCCAGTACCGGGTCGCTTGATTCACCCCTCCACTTT. Combining the CDR3 with reference TRBV19 and TRBJ1-6 gives the whole variable domain DGGITQSPKYLFRKEGQNVTLSCEQNLNHDAMYWYRQDPGQGLRLIYYSQIVNDFQKGDIAEGYSVSREKKESFPLTVTSAQKNPTAFYLCASTGSLDSPLHFGNGTRLTVT.

The chain carries TRBV2 and TRBJ2-7, with a weak D call TRBD1 (6 bases). Germline lookup yields CDR1 SNHLY and CDR2 FYNNEI. Trimming removed 6 bases from V and 6 bases from J, with 15 bases in between. The CDR3 extends over 13 amino acids. The CDR3 loop reads CASRPVWGREQYV. CDR3 DNA sequence: TGTGCCAGCAGGCCCGTCTGGGGGCGCGAGCAGTACGTC.

This CDR3 reads CASSPGQGFTEAFF. CDR3 sequence (DNA): TGTGCCAGCAGCCCGGGACAGGGGTTCACTGAAGCTTTCTTT. V gene TRBV6-5 combines with J gene TRBJ1-1; 10 nucleotides agree with TRBD1. Germline CDR1 is MNHEY and CDR2 is SVGAGI. V dropped 6 bases and J dropped 4; count of bases not matched to a gene: 5. The CDR3 is 14 residues long.

The CDR3 sequence is CASSSRRGGLLEQFF. The DNA of the CDR3 is TGCGCCAGCAGCTCCCGGAGGGGGGGCTTGCTTGAGCAGTTCTTC. The chain links TRBV5-1 to TRBJ2-1, with a tentative D call TRBD2 (7 bases). This CDR3 contains 15 residues. Germline CDR1 reads SGHRS; CDR2 reads YFSETQ. With 3 bases removed from V and 9 bases from J, the gap between germline ends came to 19 bases. Full variable domain (missing parts from reference TRBV5-1 and TRBJ2-1): KAGVTQTPRYLIKTRGQQVTLSCSPISGHRSVSWYQQTPGQGLQFLFEYFSETQRNKGNFPGRFSGRQFSNSRSEMNVSTLELGDSALYLCASSSRRGGLLEQFFGPGTRLTVL.

The chain employs TRBV6-1 and TRBJ2-7; 10 positions match TRBD2. Trimming cost V 2 bases and J 6 bases; bases outside gene matches: 13. Germline V lookup: CDR1 MNHNS, CDR2 SASEGT. The CDR3 loop spans 17 amino acids. This CDR3 reads CASSEYGTSVQIGEQYF. CDR3 nucleotide sequence: TGTGCCAGCAGTGAATATGGGACTAGCGTTCAGATTGGCGAGCAGTACTTC.

This clone was recorded a few times. The chain uses TRBV9 and TRBJ2-1, with 8 positions matching TRBD1. CDR1 is SGDLS, CDR2 YYNGEE, per germline. This CDR3 region has 14 residues. With 4 bases clipped from V and 7 bases from J, the junction kept 7 bases outside the gene matches. CDR3 sequence (DNA): TGTGCCAGCAGCTTAAGGACAGGGTGGAATGAGCAGTTCTTC. Residues: CASSLRTGWNEQFF.

A single count supports this clone. The CDR3 nucleotides are TGTGCCAGCAGCCAAAACCGCGGTGGTGGAAACACCATATATTTT. It is translated as CASSQNRGGGNTIYF. The chain uses TRBV9 and TRBJ1-3; D remains unclear. Germline CDR1 and CDR2: SGDLS and YYNGEE. V gave up 4 bases and J gave up 3 bases, with 14 bases separating them. This CDR3 spans 15 amino acids.

This clone was counted once. V and J are TRBV7-2 and TRBJ2-2; D is perhaps TRBD1 (6 bases). Looked up from germline, CDR1 is SGHTA and CDR2 is FQGNSA. The ends were cut back, 5 bases at V and 5 bases at J, with 15 bases in the middle. This CDR3 has 15 amino acids. CDR3 nucleotides: TGTGCCAGCAGCGCGGACAGCATGGAAACCGGGGAGCTGTTTTTT. It codes for CASSADSMETGELFF.

The V gene is TRBV7-9, the J gene TRBJ2-2, with 7 positions matching TRBD1. Losses at the gene ends were 3 bases for V and 5 bases for J; bases not matched to a gene: 6. The germline V gene has CDR1 SEHNR and CDR2 FQNEAQ (reference sequence). The CDR3 extends over 15 amino acids. CDR3 in DNA: TGTGCCAGCAGCTTCCGACAGGGTGGGACCGGGGAGCTGTTTTTT. Translation: CASSFRQGGTGELFF.

The chain carries TRBV2 and TRBJ2-1; D remains unclear. Germline V CDR1 and CDR2: SNHLY, FYNNEI. The germline V and J ends were trimmed by 5 bases and 5 bases, with 4 bases remaining between them. CDR3 length: 11 amino acids. The DNA of the CDR3 is TGTGCCAGCAGTTACAACAATGAGCAGTTCTTC. Protein sequence: CASSYNNEQFF. Using reference TRBV2 and TRBJ2-1 for the parts outside the CDR3, the full variable domain is EPEVTQTPSHQVTQMGQEVILRCVPISNHLYFYWYRQILGQKVEFLVSFYNNEISEKSEIFDDQFSVERPDGSNFTLKIRSTKLEDSAMYFCASSYNNEQFFGPGTRLTVL.